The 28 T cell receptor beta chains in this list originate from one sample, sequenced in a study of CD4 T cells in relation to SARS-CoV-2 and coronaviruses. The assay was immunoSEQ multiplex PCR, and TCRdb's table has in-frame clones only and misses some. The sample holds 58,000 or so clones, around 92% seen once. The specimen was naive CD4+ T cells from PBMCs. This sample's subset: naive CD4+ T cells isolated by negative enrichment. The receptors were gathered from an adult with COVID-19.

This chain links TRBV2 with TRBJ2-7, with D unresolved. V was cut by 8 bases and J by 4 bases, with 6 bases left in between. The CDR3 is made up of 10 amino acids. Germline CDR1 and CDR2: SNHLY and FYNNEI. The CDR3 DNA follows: TGTGCCAGCGGAACATACGAGCAGTACTTC. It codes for CASGTYEQYF.

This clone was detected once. Here the CDR3 reads CASSQRTGVRGQPQHF. In DNA, the CDR3 is TGTGCCAGCAGTCAAAGGACAGGGGTTAGGGGTCAGCCCCAGCATTTT. The genes are TRBV28 and TRBJ1-5; 9 nucleotides align to TRBD1. This CDR3 comprises 16 residues. V lost 5 bases, J lost 6 bases, and 11 bases stayed unmatched. Germline V gene data show CDR1 as MDHEN and CDR2 as SYDVKM.

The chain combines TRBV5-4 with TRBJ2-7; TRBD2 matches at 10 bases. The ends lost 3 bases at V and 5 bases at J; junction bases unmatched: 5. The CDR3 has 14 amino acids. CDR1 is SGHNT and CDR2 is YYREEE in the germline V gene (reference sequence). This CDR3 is CASSSPGLANEQYF. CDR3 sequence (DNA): TGTGCCAGCAGCTCGCCGGGACTAGCGAACGAGCAGTACTTC.

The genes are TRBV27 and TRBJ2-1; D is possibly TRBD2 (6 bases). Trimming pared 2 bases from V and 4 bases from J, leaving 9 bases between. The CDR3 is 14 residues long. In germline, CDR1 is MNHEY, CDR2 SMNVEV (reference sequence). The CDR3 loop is CASSLREKYNEQFF. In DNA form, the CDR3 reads TGTGCCAGCAGTTTACGGGAGAAGTACAATGAGCAGTTCTTC.

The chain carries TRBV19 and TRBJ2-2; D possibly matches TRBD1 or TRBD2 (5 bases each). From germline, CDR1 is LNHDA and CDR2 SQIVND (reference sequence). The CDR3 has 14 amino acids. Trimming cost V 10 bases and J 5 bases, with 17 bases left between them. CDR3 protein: CATGIEGETGELFF. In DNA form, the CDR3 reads TGTGCCACTGGAATAGAAGGGGAGACCGGGGAGCTGTTTTTT.

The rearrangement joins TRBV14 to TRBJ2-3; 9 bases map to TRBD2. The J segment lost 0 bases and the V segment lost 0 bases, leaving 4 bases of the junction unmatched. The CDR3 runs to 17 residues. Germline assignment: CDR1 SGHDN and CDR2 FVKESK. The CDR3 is CASSQDLAGASTDTQYF. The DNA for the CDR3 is TGTGCCAGCAGCCAAGATTTAGCGGGGGCTAGCACAGATACGCAGTATTTT.

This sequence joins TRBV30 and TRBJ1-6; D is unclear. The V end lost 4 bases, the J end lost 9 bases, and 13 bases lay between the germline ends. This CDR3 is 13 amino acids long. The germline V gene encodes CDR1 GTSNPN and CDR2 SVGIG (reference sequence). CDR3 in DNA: TGTGCCTGGACCCCCATGGCCATTTCACCCCTCCACTTT. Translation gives CAWTPMAISPLHF.

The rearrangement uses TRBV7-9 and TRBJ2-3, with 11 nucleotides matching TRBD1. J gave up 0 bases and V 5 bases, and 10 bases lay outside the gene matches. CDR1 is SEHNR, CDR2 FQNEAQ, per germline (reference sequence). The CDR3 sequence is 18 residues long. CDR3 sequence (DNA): TGTGCCAGCAGCCTCTACCTCGGACAGGGGGCGAGCACAGATACGCAGTATTTT. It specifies CASSLYLGQGASTDTQYF.

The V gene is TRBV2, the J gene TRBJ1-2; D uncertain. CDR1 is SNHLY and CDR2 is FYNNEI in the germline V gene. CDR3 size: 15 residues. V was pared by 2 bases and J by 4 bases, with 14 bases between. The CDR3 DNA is TGTGCCAGCAGTGAAATCTTGTTTGGGAGCTATGGCTACACCTTC. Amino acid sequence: CASSEILFGSYGYTF.

CDR3: CATSDFRGPGGRNTDTQYF. CDR3 bases: TGTGCCACCAGTGATTTTAGGGGGCCGGGCGGGAGGAACACAGATACGCAGTATTTT. This chain joins TRBV24-1 and TRBJ2-3; TRBD2 is a possible D gene (8 bases). The CDR3 length is 19 residues. Germline CDR1 reads KGHDR; CDR2 reads SFDVKD. The V gene lost 1 base and the J gene lost 2 bases, with 21 bases spanning the gap.

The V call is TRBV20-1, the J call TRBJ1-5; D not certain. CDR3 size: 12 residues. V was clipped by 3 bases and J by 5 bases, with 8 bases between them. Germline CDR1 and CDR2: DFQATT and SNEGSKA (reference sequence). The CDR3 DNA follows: TGCAGTGCTAGTGGTATGTATCAGCCCCAGCATTTT. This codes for CSASGMYQPQHF.

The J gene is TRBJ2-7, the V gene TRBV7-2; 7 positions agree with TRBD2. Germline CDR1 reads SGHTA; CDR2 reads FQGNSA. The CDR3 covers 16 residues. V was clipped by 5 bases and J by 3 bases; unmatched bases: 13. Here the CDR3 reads CASSPSLGGRGYEQYF. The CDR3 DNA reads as TGTGCCAGCAGCCCATCCTTGGGGGGGAGAGGCTACGAGCAGTACTTC.

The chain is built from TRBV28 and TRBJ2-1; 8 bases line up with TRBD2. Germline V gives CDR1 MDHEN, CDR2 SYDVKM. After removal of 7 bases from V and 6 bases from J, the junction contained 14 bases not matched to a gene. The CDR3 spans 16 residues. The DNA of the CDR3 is TGTGCCAGCAAAACGGGGGGGCAGCGGAGAACCAATGAGCAGTTCTTC. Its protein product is CASKTGGQRRTNEQFF. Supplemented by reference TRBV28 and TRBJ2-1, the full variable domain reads DVKVTQSSRYLVKRTGEKVFLECVQDMDHENMFWYRQDPGLGLRLIYFSYDVKMKEKGDIPEGYSVSREKKERFSLILESASTNQTSMYLCASKTGGQRRTNEQFFGPGTRLTVL.

The CDR3 DNA follows: TGCGCCAGCAGCTCCTCTAGCACAGATACGCAGTATTTT. Its protein product is CASSSSSTDTQYF. The chain carries TRBV5-1 and TRBJ2-3; D is unresolved. In germline, CDR1 is SGHRS, CDR2 YFSETQ. The CDR3 loop spans 13 amino acids. Trimming took off 3 bases at V and 0 bases at J, with 5 bases between the two ends.

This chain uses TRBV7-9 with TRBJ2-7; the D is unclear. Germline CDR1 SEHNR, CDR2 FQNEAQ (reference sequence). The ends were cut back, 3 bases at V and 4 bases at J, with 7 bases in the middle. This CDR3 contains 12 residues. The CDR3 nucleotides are TGTGCCAGCAGCTTCTTTATTTACGAGCAGTACTTC. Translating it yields CASSFFIYEQYF.

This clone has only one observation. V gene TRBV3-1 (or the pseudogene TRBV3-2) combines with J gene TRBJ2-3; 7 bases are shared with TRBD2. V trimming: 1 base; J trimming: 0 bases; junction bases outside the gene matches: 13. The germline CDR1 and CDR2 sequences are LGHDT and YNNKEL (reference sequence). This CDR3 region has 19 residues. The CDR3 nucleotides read TGTGCCAGCAGCCAAGCCACGGGACTAAGAGGATCTAGCACAGATACGCAGTATTTT. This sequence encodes CASSQATGLRGSSTDTQYF.

In DNA, the CDR3 is TGTGCCAGCAGCATTAGCGGCACTCGATACAATGAGCAGTTCTTC. Residues: CASSISGTRYNEQFF. The chain recombines TRBV9 with TRBJ2-1, with D tentatively TRBD2 (6 bases). CDR1 is SGDLS, CDR2 YYNGEE, per germline. There are 15 residues in the CDR3. With 4 bases removed from V and 4 bases from J, the gap between germline ends came to 15 bases.

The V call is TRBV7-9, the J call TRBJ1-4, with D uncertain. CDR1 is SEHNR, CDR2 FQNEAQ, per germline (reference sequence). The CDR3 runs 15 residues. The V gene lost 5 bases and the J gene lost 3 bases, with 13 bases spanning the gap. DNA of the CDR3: TGTGCCAGCAGCCCCCCGATATCAGCTAATGAAAAACTGTTTTTT. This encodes CASSPPISANEKLFF.

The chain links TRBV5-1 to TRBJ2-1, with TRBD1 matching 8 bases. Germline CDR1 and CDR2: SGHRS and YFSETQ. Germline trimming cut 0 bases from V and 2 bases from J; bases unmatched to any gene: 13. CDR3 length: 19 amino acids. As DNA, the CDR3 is TGCGCCAGCAGCTTGGGACAGGGGCTACGGAGGGCCACCTACAATGAGCAGTTCTTC. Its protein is CASSLGQGLRRATYNEQFF.

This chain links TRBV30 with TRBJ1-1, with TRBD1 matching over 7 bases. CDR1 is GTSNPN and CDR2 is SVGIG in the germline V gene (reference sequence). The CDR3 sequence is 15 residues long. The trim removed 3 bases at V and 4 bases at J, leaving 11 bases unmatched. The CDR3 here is CAWSGTAGFGTEAFF. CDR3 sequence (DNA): TGTGCCTGGAGCGGGACAGCGGGGTTCGGCACTGAAGCTTTCTTT.

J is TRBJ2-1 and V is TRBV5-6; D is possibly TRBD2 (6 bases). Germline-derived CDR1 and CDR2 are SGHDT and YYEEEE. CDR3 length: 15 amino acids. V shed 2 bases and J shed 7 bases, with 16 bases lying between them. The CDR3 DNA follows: TGTGCCAGCAGCTTTGGAGGGAAGGGTGGGAATGAGCAGTTCTTC. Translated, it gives CASSFGGKGGNEQFF.

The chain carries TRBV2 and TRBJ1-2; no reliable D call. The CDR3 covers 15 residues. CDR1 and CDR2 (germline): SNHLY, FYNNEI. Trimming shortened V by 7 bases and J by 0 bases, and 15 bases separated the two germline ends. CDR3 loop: CASKVRGLANYGYTF. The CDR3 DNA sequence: TGTGCCAGCAAAGTTCGTGGCTTAGCTAACTATGGCTACACCTTC.

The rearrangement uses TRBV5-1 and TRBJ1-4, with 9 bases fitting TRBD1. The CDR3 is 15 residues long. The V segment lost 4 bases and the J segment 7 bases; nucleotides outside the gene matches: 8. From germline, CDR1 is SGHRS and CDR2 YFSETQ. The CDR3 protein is CASSSTGGLSEKLFF. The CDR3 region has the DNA TGCGCCAGCAGCAGCACAGGGGGCCTGTCTGAAAAACTGTTTTTT.

CDR3 sequence: CASSLTGTDIQYF. The CDR3 DNA reads TGTGCCAGCAGCTTGACAGGGACAGACATTCAGTACTTC. The rearrangement links TRBV5-4 to TRBJ2-4; 7 nucleotides align to TRBD1. The length of the CDR3 is 13 residues. From germline, CDR1 is SGHNT and CDR2 YYREEE (reference sequence). Trimming at V came to 1 base and at J to 8 bases, leaving 3 bases not matched to a gene.

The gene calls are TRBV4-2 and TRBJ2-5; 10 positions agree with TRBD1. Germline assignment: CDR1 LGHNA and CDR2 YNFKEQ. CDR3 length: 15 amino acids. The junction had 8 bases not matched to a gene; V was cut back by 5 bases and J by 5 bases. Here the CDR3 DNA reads TGTGCCAGCAGCTACCGGGACAGGGGCAAGGAGACCCAGTACTTC. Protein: CASSYRDRGKETQYF.

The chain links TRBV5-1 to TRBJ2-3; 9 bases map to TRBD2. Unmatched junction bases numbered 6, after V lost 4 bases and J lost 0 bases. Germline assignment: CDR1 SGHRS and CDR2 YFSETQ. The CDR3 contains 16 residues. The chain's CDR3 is CASSLTSGLSTDTQYF. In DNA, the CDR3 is TGCGCCAGCAGCCTAACTAGCGGGCTAAGCACAGATACGCAGTATTTT.

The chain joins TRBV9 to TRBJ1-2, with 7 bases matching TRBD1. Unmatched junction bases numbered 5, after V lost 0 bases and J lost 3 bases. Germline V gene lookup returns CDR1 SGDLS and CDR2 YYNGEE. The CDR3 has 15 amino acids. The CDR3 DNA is TGTGCCAGCAGCGTAGGGAGGGGACAGTACTATGGCTACACCTTC. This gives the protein CASSVGRGQYYGYTF. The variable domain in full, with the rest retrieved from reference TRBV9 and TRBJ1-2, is DSGVTQTPKHLITATGQRVTLRCSPRSGDLSVYWYQQSLDQGLQFLIQYYNGEERAKGNILERFSAQQFPDLHSELNLSSLELGDSALYFCASSVGRGQYYGYTFGSGTRLTVV.

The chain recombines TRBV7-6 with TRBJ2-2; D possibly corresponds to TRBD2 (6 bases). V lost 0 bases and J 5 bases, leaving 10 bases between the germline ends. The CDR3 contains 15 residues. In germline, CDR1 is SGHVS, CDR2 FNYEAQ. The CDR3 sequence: CASSLAGGGTGELFF. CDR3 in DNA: TGTGCCAGCAGCTTAGCGGGAGGAGGGACCGGGGAGCTGTTTTTT.